This record concerns one TCR beta chain sequence. Its specificity is not known. Sequencing was performed with immunoSEQ multiplex PCR; in TCRdb, only in-frame clones are kept and a portion is missing. The table lists about 800,000 clones, roughly 96% of them singletons. The sample originates from a study of shared clonotypes between healthy human individuals. Study-wide results and limits: Non-shared clonotypes displayed generation probabilities falling below those of clonotypes present in all four donors.

Only CD45RO-negative cells positively selected for CCR7 counted as naive CD8 cells, so terminally differentiated effector memory CD45RA+ cells were excluded. There are 15 residues in the CDR3. The V gene's germline CDR1 is SGHVS and CDR2 FNYEAQ. V was pared by 5 bases and J by 0 bases, with 12 bases between. Sequencing input: naive CD8+ T cells sorted from blood. The V gene is TRBV7-6, the J gene TRBJ2-3; a weak D match, TRBD2 (7 bases). The receptor was derived from a man aged 25 to 45 in good health. CDR3 region: CASSTGGGSTDTQYF. The CDR3 nucleotides are TGTGCCAGCAGCACGGGGGGCGGGAGCACAGATACGCAGTATTTT.